Listed here are 28 T cell receptor beta chains from one sample, sequenced in a study of blood T cell repertoires in COVID-19. Profiled with immunoSEQ multiplex PCR; TCRdb holds only in-frame clones, not every one. This repertoire shows fewer than 350,000 clones, about 85% found once; its top ten account for about 2.3%. The sequenced material came from PBMCs or T cells enriched from blood (not recorded which). These receptors were obtained from a woman aged 45-59 years who had recovered from COVID-19.

The CDR3 loop is CASSQGGRTGRDEKLFF. In nucleotides, the CDR3 is TGCGCCAGCAGCCAGGGAGGCCGGACGGGGAGGGATGAAAAACTGTTTTTT. The chain recombines TRBV4-1 with TRBJ1-4; no reliable D call. With 3 bases removed from V and 6 bases from J, the gap between germline ends came to 20 bases. The CDR3 has 17 residues. The V gene's germline CDR1 is MGHRA and CDR2 YSYEKL.

The chain joins TRBV10-2 to TRBJ2-7, with D perhaps TRBD1 (6 bases). The CDR3 is 14 amino acids. Trimming stripped 6 bases from V and 2 bases from J, with 14 bases between. Germline CDR1 WSHSY, CDR2 SAAADI. The CDR3 protein is CASRQQGLTYEQYF. The CDR3 coding sequence is TGCGCCAGCAGACAGCAGGGGCTAACCTACGAGCAGTACTTC.

CDR3 loop: CASSPDYSSYEQYF. In DNA, the CDR3 is TGTGCCAGCAGCCCGGACTACAGCTCCTACGAGCAGTACTTC. V is TRBV4-2 and J is TRBJ2-7; D may be TRBD2 (6 bases). The germline V gene encodes CDR1 LGHNA and CDR2 YNFKEQ. V lost 4 bases, J lost 0 bases, and 10 bases lay in between. There are 14 residues in the CDR3.

The V call is TRBV30, the J call TRBJ1-6; D is unclear. Trimming cost V 4 bases and J 7 bases, with 11 bases left between them. This CDR3 contains 13 residues. Germline-derived CDR1 and CDR2 are GTSNPN and SVGIG (reference sequence). CDR3 amino acids: CAWTGGWNSPLHF. CDR3 bases: TGTGCCTGGACAGGCGGGTGGAATTCACCCCTCCACTTT.

The rearrangement joins TRBV29-1 to TRBJ1-1, with D unclear. The CDR3 length is 13 residues. Trimming removed 1 base from V and 5 bases from J, with 11 bases in between. Germline V gene data show CDR1 as SQVTM and CDR2 as ANQGSEA. The CDR3 reads CSVEVAGDTEAFF. The CDR3 nucleotides read TGCAGCGTTGAAGTAGCCGGGGATACTGAAGCTTTCTTT.

The chain has TRBV7-7 and TRBJ2-5, with 11 bases lining up with TRBD2. The junction had 0 bases not matched to a gene; V was cut back by 1 base and J by 2 bases. The CDR3 consists of 15 residues. CDR1 SSHAT and CDR2 FNYEAQ come from the germline V gene (reference sequence). The DNA of the CDR3 is TGTGCCAGCAGCTTAGGACTAGCGGGACAAGAGACCCAGTACTTC. It translates to CASSLGLAGQETQYF.

There are a few counts of this clone. V usage is TRBV5-4 and J usage is TRBJ1-6; D is unclear. V dropped 2 bases and J dropped 9 bases, with 12 bases sitting between them. This CDR3 contains 14 residues. Germline V gives CDR1 SGHNT, CDR2 YYREEE (reference sequence). This chain's CDR3 is CASSLDTNLSPLHF. The CDR3 DNA reads as TGTGCCAGCAGCTTAGACACGAACCTTTCACCCCTCCACTTT. Filled out from reference TRBV5-4 and TRBJ1-6, the complete variable domain reads ETGVTQSPTHLIKTRGQQVTLRCSSQSGHNTVSWYQQALGQGPQFIFQYYREEENGRGNFPPRFSGLQFPNYSSELNVNALELDDSALYLCASSLDTNLSPLHFGNGTRLTVT.

The rearrangement links TRBV3-1 (or the pseudogene TRBV3-2) to TRBJ2-7; 10 nucleotides agree with TRBD2. V gave up 0 bases and J gave up 3 bases; unmatched junction bases: 8. The CDR3 totals 17 residues. The germline V gene has CDR1 LGHDT and CDR2 YNNKEL (reference sequence). CDR3 nucleotides: TGTGCCAGCAGCCAAGAGTGGAGCGGGAGGGCCGACTACGAGCAGTACTTC. It specifies CASSQEWSGRADYEQYF.

This chain joins TRBV7-2 and TRBJ1-5, with D tentatively TRBD1 (6 bases). This CDR3 is 14 amino acids long. CDR1 is SGHTA and CDR2 is FQGNSA in the germline V gene. The V and J ends lost 5 bases and 4 bases respectively, with 12 bases between them. The CDR3 sequence is CASSQGHQNQPQHF. In DNA form, the CDR3 reads TGTGCCAGCAGCCAGGGACACCAAAATCAGCCCCAGCATTTT.

The chain couples TRBV5-6 to TRBJ1-4, with 8 bases identical to TRBD1. J lost 8 bases, V lost 1 base, and 19 bases had no gene match. CDR1 is SGHDT and CDR2 is YYEEEE in the germline V gene. The CDR3 length is 19 residues. CDR3 DNA: TGTGCCAGCAGCTTGAACGACCTGGACAGGGTGGATCGGGGGGAAAAACTGTTTTTT. It yields the protein CASSLNDLDRVDRGEKLFF. Based on the CDR3 plus reference TRBV5-6 and TRBJ1-4, the full variable domain is DAGVTQSPTHLIKTRGQQVTLRCSPKSGHDTVSWYQQALGQGPQFIFQYYEEEERQRGNFPDRFSGHQFPNYSSELNVNALLLGDSALYLCASSLNDLDRVDRGEKLFFGSGTQLSVL.

The V gene is TRBV12-3 or TRBV12-4, the J gene TRBJ1-4; D not certain. The V end lost 7 bases, the J end lost 6 bases, and 12 bases lay between the germline ends. This CDR3 contains 13 residues. CDR3 nucleotides: TGTGCCAGCAAAGCCTCCTCGGATGAAAAACTGTTTTTT. As protein: CASKASSDEKLFF.

V usage is TRBV7-8 and J usage is TRBJ2-7; 8 bases map to TRBD1. Germline trimming cut 3 bases from V and 7 bases from J; bases unmatched to any gene: 11. CDR3 length equals 15 residues. Per germline, CDR1 SGHVS and CDR2 FQNEAQ. CDR3 protein: CASSFGVSTGGEQYF. CDR3 sequence (DNA): TGTGCCAGCAGCTTTGGGGTCTCTACAGGGGGGGAGCAGTACTTC.

The rearrangement links TRBV30 to TRBJ2-2; a possible D gene is TRBD2 (6 bases). V lost 0 bases and J lost 5, with 16 bases in between. The germline V gene encodes CDR1 GTSNPN and CDR2 SVGIG (reference sequence). The CDR3 length is 16 residues. The CDR3: CAWSVLRGPGTGELFF. DNA for the CDR3: TGTGCCTGGAGTGTCCTGCGGGGCCCCGGGACCGGGGAGCTGTTTTTT.

The J gene is TRBJ2-2, the V gene TRBV5-6; the D gene is possibly TRBD1 (5 bases). Trimming left V 3 bases short and J 0 bases short, with 18 bases between. Looked up from germline, CDR1 is SGHDT and CDR2 is YYEEEE. The CDR3 runs 18 residues. CDR3 in amino acids: CASSSLLRQPSNTGELFF. As DNA, the CDR3 is TGTGCCAGCAGCTCTCTCCTAAGACAGCCTTCGAACACCGGGGAGCTGTTTTTT.

The genes are TRBV19 and TRBJ1-3, with D possibly being TRBD1 (6 bases). CDR3 length equals 15 residues. Germline CDR1 is LNHDA and CDR2 is SQIVND (reference sequence). V was cut by 6 bases and J by 2 bases, with 14 bases left in between. CDR3 amino acids: CASRGGQNTGNTIYF. In DNA, the CDR3 is TGTGCCAGTAGGGGCGGACAGAACACTGGAAACACCATATATTTT. The full variable domain, rest sourced from reference TRBV19 and TRBJ1-3, is DGGITQSPKYLFRKEGQNVTLSCEQNLNHDAMYWYRQDPGQGLRLIYYSQIVNDFQKGDIAEGYSVSREKKESFPLTVTSAQKNPTAFYLCASRGGQNTGNTIYFGEGSWLTVV.

This clone was counted once. J is TRBJ1-3 and V is TRBV20-1; a weak D match, TRBD1 (5 bases). This CDR3 has 14 residues. V was cut by 3 bases and J by 4 bases, with 13 bases left in between. Germline V CDR1 and CDR2: DFQATT, SNEGSKA (reference sequence). The CDR3 bases are TGCAGTGCTAGTGTCGGGGGAAGAGGAAACACCATATATTTT. Its translation is CSASVGGRGNTIYF.

This clone was observed once. This chain links TRBV3-1 (or the pseudogene TRBV3-2) with TRBJ2-2; 10 bases are a match to TRBD2. V trimming: 0 bases; J trimming: 5 bases; junction bases outside the gene matches: 3. Germline assignment: CDR1 LGHDT and CDR2 YNNKEL (reference sequence). The CDR3 runs to 16 residues. CDR3 loop: CASSQELAGRTGELFF. For the CDR3, the DNA is TGTGCCAGCAGCCAAGAACTAGCGGGACGGACCGGGGAGCTGTTTTTT.

This chain uses TRBV5-8 with TRBJ1-6; D unresolved. The germline CDR1 and CDR2 sequences are SGHTS and YDEGEE. The CDR3 has 18 amino acids. The V gene lost 4 bases and the J gene lost 9 bases, with 26 bases spanning the gap. The CDR3 nucleotides read TGTGCCAGCAGCCCTGAGAGCCTACGCGGGGTACGAAGTTCACCCCTCCACTTT. Protein sequence: CASSPESLRGVRSSPLHF.

The chain carries TRBV5-1 and TRBJ2-2; D perhaps matches TRBD1 (6 bases). The germline V gene encodes CDR1 SGHRS and CDR2 YFSETQ. Trimming shortened V by 4 bases and J by 2 bases, and 21 bases separated the two germline ends. CDR3 length: 18 residues. CDR3 DNA: TGCGCCAGCAGCGTGGGGGCACTCCTATCATTTAACACCGGGGAGCTGTTTTTT. This encodes CASSVGALLSFNTGELFF.

This rearrangement joins TRBV30 to TRBJ2-2; TRBD2 agrees at 11 bases. Germline V gene lookup returns CDR1 GTSNPN and CDR2 SVGIG (reference sequence). Trimming at V came to 0 bases and at J to 7 bases, leaving 10 bases not matched to a gene. The length of the CDR3 is 17 residues. The CDR3, as DNA: TGTGCCTGGAGTGTGTTAGCGGGAGGGTTTTTCGGCGGGGAGCTGTTTTTT. Translated, it gives CAWSVLAGGFFGGELFF.

This chain joins TRBV27 and TRBJ1-4; D remains unclear. Germline V lookup: CDR1 MNHEY, CDR2 SMNVEV (reference sequence). This CDR3 has 15 residues. The germline V and J ends were trimmed by 2 bases and 8 bases, with 15 bases remaining between them. The CDR3 here is CASSLNGRVREKLFF. The CDR3 bases are TGTGCCAGCAGTTTAAACGGGCGGGTGCGGGAAAAACTGTTTTTT.

This chain uses TRBV6-6 with TRBJ1-2; the D gene is possibly TRBD1 (5 bases). The germline V gene has CDR1 MNHNY and CDR2 SVGAGI (reference sequence). This CDR3 is built from 15 residues. V gave up 6 bases and J gave up 5 bases, with 19 bases separating them. CDR3 DNA sequence: TGTGCCAGCAGGCTTTTCCAGGGCGCCAGTTATGGCTACACCTTC. Its protein is CASRLFQGASYGYTF.

This chain links TRBV6-2 or TRBV6-3 with TRBJ2-7; 7 positions match TRBD1. The CDR3 length is 14 residues. Trimming took 3 bases from V and 2 from J; bases not matched to a gene: 4. The V gene's germline CDR1 is MNHEY and CDR2 SVGEGT. CDR3 in amino acids: CASSYEGAPYEQYF. The DNA of the CDR3 is TGTGCCAGCAGTTATGAGGGGGCCCCCTACGAGCAGTACTTC.

The chain has TRBV28 and TRBJ1-1; D unclear. Trimming removed 4 bases from V and 11 bases from J, with 14 bases in between. This CDR3 comprises 12 residues. CDR1 is MDHEN and CDR2 is SYDVKM in the germline V gene. CDR3 coding DNA: TGTGCCAGCAGTTCCCCACCCGGAGGTGCTTTCTTT. Its translation is CASSSPPGGAFF.

The chain recombines TRBV5-4 with TRBJ2-2, with D tentatively TRBD1 (5 bases). CDR3 length: 15 amino acids. Germline-derived CDR1 and CDR2 are SGHNT and YYREEE (reference sequence). V was pared by 1 base and J by 4 bases, with 11 bases between. CDR3 DNA: TGTGCCAGCAGCTTGCAGGGTTTCGGCACCGGGGAGCTGTTTTTT. It is translated as CASSLQGFGTGELFF.

V usage is TRBV5-1 and J usage is TRBJ1-2, with D perhaps matching TRBD1 (5 bases). Germline CDR1 is SGHRS and CDR2 is YFSETQ. Trimming stripped 0 bases from V and 6 bases from J, with 12 bases between. The CDR3 is 14 amino acids. The CDR3 DNA is TGCGCCAGCAGCTTGGACGCGGGGACTGATGGCTACACCTTC. Its translation: CASSLDAGTDGYTF.

This chain joins TRBV27 and TRBJ2-7; D is perhaps TRBD1 (6 bases). Germline V gene lookup returns CDR1 MNHEY and CDR2 SMNVEV (reference sequence). V lost 5 bases and J lost 3, with 11 bases in between. This CDR3 is 13 amino acids long. The CDR3 DNA reads TGTGCCAGCAGTCTGGACAGAAGCTACGAGCAGTACTTC. This gives the protein CASSLDRSYEQYF.

The chain has TRBV28 and TRBJ2-1, with D tentatively TRBD2 (5 bases). V lost 3 bases, J lost 4 bases, and 10 bases lay in between. The V gene's germline CDR1 is MDHEN and CDR2 SYDVKM. This CDR3 is 14 amino acids long. The CDR3 coding sequence is TGTGCCAGCAGTTTTCGAGGGATTTACAATGAGCAGTTCTTC. It is translated as CASSFRGIYNEQFF.